The present T cell receptor (beta chain) was sequenced within a study of T cell changes during pregnancy in multiple sclerosis. The assay was immunoSEQ multiplex PCR, and TCRdb's table has in-frame clones only and misses some. The sample gives about 44,000 clones, 85% to 95% of which show up once; roughly 0.5% is in the top ten. This CDR3 comprises 14 residues. The germline V gene encodes CDR1 SQVTM and CDR2 ANQGSEA. Trimming stripped 8 bases from V and 12 bases from J, with 26 bases between. The J gene is TRBJ2-1, the V gene TRBV29-1; TRBD1 is a possible D gene (9 bases). This clonotype was sampled from a female donor with multiple sclerosis, enrolled in a pregnancy study. This material consisted of CD4+ T cells from peripheral blood mononuclear cells, taken in the third trimester of pregnancy. CDR3 amino acids: CSHPRGVGGQGQFF. The CDR3 DNA reads TGCAGCCACCCGCGGGGGGTGGGGGGACAGGGGCAGTTCTTC.